Reported below is one TCR beta chain. As yet, its antigen is unknown. The data were obtained in a study of blood T cells in healthy people across ages. Broader study findings: No one knew whether donors had CMV, which possibly confounded expanded clonotype changes.

A second roughly 6 to 12 cycle PCR used barcoded and J-beta primers. All samples yielded 2.5 million or more CDR3-containing paired-end reads. TCRdb processed the 5' RACE reads anew with MiXCR; each CDR3 protein has one entry. The repertoire holds 650,000 to 950,000 distinct CDR3 sequences, with under 55% as singletons. V lost 5 bases to trimming and J lost 5 bases, with 18 bases between them. This CDR3 has 15 residues. Germline assignment: CDR1 MNHNS and CDR2 SASEGT. The receptor was isolated from a man aged 55 to 69 in good health. The rearrangement joins TRBV6-1 to TRBJ2-5, with D perhaps matching TRBD2 (7 bases). The sequencing input was blood. CDR3 in DNA: TGTGCCAGCAGTAACCTGGGGGGGCGCGGGGAGACCCAGTACTTC. It codes for CASSNLGGRGETQYF.